This TCR beta chain was sequenced for a study of blood T cell repertoires in COVID-19. Sequencing used immunoSEQ multiplex PCR; TCRdb keeps in-frame clones, though not all of them. The repertoire holds about 250,000 clones, with almost 90% as singletons. After removal of 1 base from V and 8 bases from J, the junction contained 5 bases not matched to a gene. Germline CDR1 is SGHAT and CDR2 is FQNNGV. CDR3 size: 15 residues. The TCR sequence derives from a man aged 80 or over with acute or convalescent COVID-19. The chain recombines TRBV11-2 with TRBJ1-4; 9 nucleotides line up with TRBD1. The source material was peripheral blood. The CDR3 nucleotides read TGTGCCAGCAGCTTAGTAGGGACAGGGATAGAAAAACTGTTTTTT. Protein: CASSLVGTGIEKLFF. Variable domain in full (rest from reference TRBV11-2 and TRBJ1-4): EAGVAQSPRYKIIEKRQSVAFWCNPISGHATLYWYQQILGQGPKLLIQFQNNGVVDDSQLPKDRFSAERLKGVDSTLKIQPAKLEDSAVYLCASSLVGTGIEKLFFGSGTQLSVL.